The 3 T cell receptor beta chains listed next were all sequenced from one sample in a study of blood T cell repertoires in COVID-19. Libraries were prepared by immunoSEQ multiplex PCR; TCRdb keeps only in-frame clonotypes and omits some of them. The data contain fewer than 300,000 clones, roughly 86% of them singletons. The sample taken for sequencing was peripheral blood. Receptor source: a man aged 40-50 years who had recovered from COVID-19.

The chain couples TRBV3-1 (or the pseudogene TRBV3-2) to TRBJ2-1, with TRBD2 matching 11 bases. Per the germline V gene, CDR1 is LGHDT and CDR2 is YNNKEL (reference sequence). The CDR3 consists of 18 residues. The J segment lost 8 bases and the V segment lost 0 bases, leaving 12 bases of the junction unmatched. As DNA, the CDR3 is TGTGCCAGCAGCCAAGAACCTTCCCTAGCGGGAGGTTCGCATGAGCAGTTCTTC. This codes for CASSQEPSLAGGSHEQFF.

The chain recombines TRBV19 with TRBJ2-1, with TRBD2 as a possible D gene (5 bases). The length of the CDR3 is 17 residues. Germline lookup yields CDR1 LNHDA and CDR2 SQIVND (reference sequence). Trimming stripped 2 bases from V and 5 bases from J, with 19 bases between. CDR3 bases: TGTGCCAGTAGTATACCTTCAGCGGTGCAGTCCAACAATGAGCAGTTCTTC. This gives the protein CASSIPSAVQSNNEQFF.

The chain couples TRBV12-1 to TRBJ1-1; the table's TRBD1 call for D was not verified on the DNA. TRBV12-1 counts as a pseudogene. The CDR3 totals 17 residues. The CDR3 coding sequence is TGTGCCAGCAGCATCCGGACAGGGGGGGATATGAACACTGAAGCTTTCTTT. Translated: CASSIRTGGDMNTEAFF.